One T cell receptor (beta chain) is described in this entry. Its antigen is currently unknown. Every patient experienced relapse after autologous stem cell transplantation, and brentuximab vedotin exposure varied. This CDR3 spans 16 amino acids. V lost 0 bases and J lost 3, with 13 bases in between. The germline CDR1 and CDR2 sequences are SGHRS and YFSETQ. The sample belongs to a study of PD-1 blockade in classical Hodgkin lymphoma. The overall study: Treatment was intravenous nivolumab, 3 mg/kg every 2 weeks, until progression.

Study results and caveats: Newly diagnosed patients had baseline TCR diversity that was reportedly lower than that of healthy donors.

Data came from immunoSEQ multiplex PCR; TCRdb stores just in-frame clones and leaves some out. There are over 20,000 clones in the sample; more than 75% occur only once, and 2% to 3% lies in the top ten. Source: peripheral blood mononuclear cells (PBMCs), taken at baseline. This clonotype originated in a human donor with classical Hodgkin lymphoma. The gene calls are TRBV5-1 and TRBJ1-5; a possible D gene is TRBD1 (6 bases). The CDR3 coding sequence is TGCGCCAGCAGCTTGGGGGGGCAGGGTACCAATCAGCCCCAGCATTTT. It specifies CASSLGGQGTNQPQHF.